This T cell receptor (beta chain) stems from a study of shared clonotypes between healthy human individuals. Overall study results and limits: The study sampled only blood, and tissue repertoires likely differ. Naive subsets typically showed greater estimated richness than memory subsets. The represented genetic and exposure-history diversity was limited by the small number of donors. Generation probabilities were higher for clonotypes shared across all four sorted-subset donors than for unshared ones.

The repertoire was sequenced with immunoSEQ multiplex PCR; TCRdb's copy has only in-frame clones and lacks some. The repertoire has over 2,000,000 clones, 93% of them found once; the top ten carry 1.5% to 2%. Naivety among CD8 cells was defined by CD45RO negativity and positive CCR7 selection, thereby excluding terminally differentiated effector memory CD45RA+ cells. The CDR3 sequence is 17 residues long. The V end was cut by 5 bases, the J end by 0 bases, with 17 bases between. Germline CDR1 and CDR2: SGHVS and FNYEAQ. As regards this clone: Its antigen is not identified.

The specimen sequenced was naive CD8+ T cells from PBMCs. This rearrangement joins TRBV7-6 to TRBJ2-4, with D possibly being TRBD2 (7 bases). This TCR was sampled from a man in his late teens or twenties in good health. Some clones in this sample may be carry-over from other donors' samples. The CDR3 spells CASSKLGGALAKNIQYF. Written as DNA, the CDR3 is TGTGCCAGCAGCAAACTAGGGGGGGCCTTAGCCAAAAACATTCAGTACTTC.